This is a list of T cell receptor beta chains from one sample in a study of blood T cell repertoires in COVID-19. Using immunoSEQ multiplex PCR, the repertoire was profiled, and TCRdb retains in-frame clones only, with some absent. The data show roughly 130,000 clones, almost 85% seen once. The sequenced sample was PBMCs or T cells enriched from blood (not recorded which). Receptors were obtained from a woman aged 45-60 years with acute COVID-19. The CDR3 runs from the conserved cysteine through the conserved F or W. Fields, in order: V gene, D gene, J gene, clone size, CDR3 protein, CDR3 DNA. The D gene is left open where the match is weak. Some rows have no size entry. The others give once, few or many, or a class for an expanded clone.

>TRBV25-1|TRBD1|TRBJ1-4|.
CASSKGQPSTNEKLFF
TGTGCCAGCAGTAAGGGACAGCCGTCAACTAATGAAAAACTGTTTTTT
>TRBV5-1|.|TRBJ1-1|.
CASRQGSEAFF
TGCGCCAGCAGACAGGGTTCTGAAGCTTTCTTT
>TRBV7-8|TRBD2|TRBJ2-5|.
CASRQTSGGFETQYF
TGTGCCAGCAGGCAGACTAGCGGGGGGTTTGAGACCCAGTACTTC
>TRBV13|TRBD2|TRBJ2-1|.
CASSFPSGTISYNEQFF
TGTGCCAGCAGCTTCCCTAGCGGGACTATCTCCTACAATGAGCAGTTCTTC
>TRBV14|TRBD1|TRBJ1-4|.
CASSTRQGARTNEKLFF
TGTGCCAGCAGCACCCGACAGGGGGCGAGGACTAATGAAAAACTGTTTTTT
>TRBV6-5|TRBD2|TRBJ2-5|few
CASSSLAGGPGETQYF
TGTGCCAGCAGTTCCCTAGCGGGAGGGCCCGGAGAGACCCAGTACTTC
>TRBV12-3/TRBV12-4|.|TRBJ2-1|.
CASSLGVGSQFF
TGTGCCAGCAGTTTAGGGGTTGGGAGTCAGTTCTTC
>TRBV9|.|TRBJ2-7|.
CASSVGGQGYEQYF
TGTGCCAGCAGCGTAGGCGGCCAGGGTTACGAGCAGTACTTC
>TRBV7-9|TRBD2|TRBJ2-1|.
CASYTSGAYNEQFF
TGTGCCAGTTACACAAGCGGGGCCTACAATGAGCAGTTCTTC
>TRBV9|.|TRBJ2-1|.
CASSDRQDYEQFF
TGTGCCAGCAGCGATAGACAGGATTATGAGCAGTTCTTC
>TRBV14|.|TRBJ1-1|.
CASSQPTAATEAFF
TGTGCCAGCAGCCAACCGACAGCAGCCACTGAAGCTTTCTTT
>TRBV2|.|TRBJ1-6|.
CASQVAYNSPLHF
TGTGCCAGCCAGGTGGCCTATAATTCACCCCTCCACTTT
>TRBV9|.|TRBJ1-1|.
CASSVQGSNTEAFF
TGTGCCAGCAGCGTACAGGGTAGCAACACTGAAGCTTTCTTT
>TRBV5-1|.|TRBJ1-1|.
CASSGLSDTEAFF
TGCGCCAGCAGCGGTCTATCGGACACTGAAGCTTTCTTT
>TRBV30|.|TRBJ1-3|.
CAWKGVGEGRAGNTIYF
TGTGCCTGGAAAGGGGTAGGTGAAGGCCGCGCTGGAAACACCATATATTTT
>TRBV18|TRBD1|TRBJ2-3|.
CASSPKTGGFTDTQYF
TGTGCCAGCTCACCAAAGACAGGGGGCTTCACAGATACGCAGTATTTT
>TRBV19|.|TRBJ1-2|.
CASTSTGLNYGYTF
TGTGCCAGTACCTCGACAGGTTTGAACTATGGCTACACCTTC
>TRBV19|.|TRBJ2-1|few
CASSILASNEQFF
TGTGCCAGTAGTATTCTAGCGAGCAATGAGCAGTTCTTC
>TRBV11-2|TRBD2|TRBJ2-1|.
CASSQRVASGSSVQFF
TGTGCCAGCAGCCAACGAGTGGCTAGCGGCAGTTCGGTGCAGTTCTTC
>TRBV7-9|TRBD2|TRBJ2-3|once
CASSGAGDTQYF
TGTGCCAGCAGCGGAGCGGGGGATACGCAGTATTTT
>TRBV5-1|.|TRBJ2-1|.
CASSLVPDNEQFF
TGCGCCAGCAGCTTGGTACCGGACAATGAGCAGTTCTTC
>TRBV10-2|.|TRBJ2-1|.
CASRAGLMNNEQFF
TGCGCCAGCAGGGCGGGACTCATGAACAATGAGCAGTTCTTC